The 16 T cell receptor beta chains reported below all come from one sample, sequenced in a study of T cell changes during pregnancy in multiple sclerosis. This table comes from immunoSEQ multiplex PCR, and its TCRdb copy is limited to in-frame clones, with some not included. The sample includes approximately 44,000 clones, 85% to 90% of them seen just once. The specimen comprised CD4+ T cells from peripheral blood mononuclear cells, sampled in the first trimester of pregnancy. The source of these receptors is a female donor with multiple sclerosis, enrolled in a pregnancy study.

The chain has TRBV5-1 and TRBJ2-7, with 8 bases fitting TRBD2. CDR1 and CDR2 (germline): SGHRS, YFSETQ. The CDR3 has 15 amino acids. After removal of 0 bases from V and 5 bases from J, the junction contained 7 bases not matched to a gene. In DNA form, the CDR3 reads TGCGCCAGCAGCTTGGATTTTCTACTAGCGGACGAGCAGTACTTC. Its protein is CASSLDFLLADEQYF.

This chain connects TRBV30 to TRBJ1-5; D gene unclear. Trimming cost V 3 bases and J 7 bases, with 16 bases left between them. The germline V gene has CDR1 GTSNPN and CDR2 SVGIG (reference sequence). The CDR3 has 14 residues. CDR3 DNA sequence: TGTGCCTGGAGGGCCCCGGGTCCCGAACAGCCCCAGCATTTT. The encoded protein is CAWRAPGPEQPQHF.

The V call is TRBV7-8, the J call TRBJ2-7; TRBD1 is a possible D gene (6 bases). The CDR3 runs to 15 residues. V lost 5 bases to trimming and J lost 0 bases, with 14 bases between them. The germline V gene has CDR1 SGHVS and CDR2 FQNEAQ. DNA of the CDR3: TGTGCCAGCAGCCGCAACAGGGTCAGCTCCTACGAGCAGTACTTC. Protein product: CASSRNRVSSYEQYF.

The V call is TRBV2, the J call TRBJ1-1; D is unresolved. Trimming shortened V by 4 bases and J by 0 bases, and 9 bases separated the two germline ends. The CDR3 runs to 14 residues. Germline values: CDR1 SNHLY, CDR2 FYNNEI. This chain's CDR3 is CASSVILMNTEAFF. The DNA of the CDR3 is TGTGCCAGCAGTGTTATACTCATGAACACTGAAGCTTTCTTT.

The chain combines TRBV28 with TRBJ2-3, with TRBD2 as a possible D gene (7 bases). Trimming removed 11 bases from V and 4 bases from J, with 16 bases in between. Germline loops: CDR1 MDHEN, CDR2 SYDVKM. This CDR3 has 13 residues. CDR3 region: CASGGSAADTQYF. CDR3 bases: TGTGCCTCGGGGGGCAGCGCAGCAGATACGCAGTATTTT.

This sequence joins TRBV30 and TRBJ1-1; D uncertain. The CDR3 runs to 13 residues. Trimming left V 4 bases short and J 5 bases short, with 14 bases between. Germline loops: CDR1 GTSNPN, CDR2 SVGIG (reference sequence). As DNA, the CDR3 is TGTGCCTGGAAACCGGGGAGTTGGACTGAAGCTTTCTTT. Translation: CAWKPGSWTEAFF.

This chain connects TRBV28 to TRBJ2-7; perhaps TRBD1 as D (6 bases). Germline V lookup: CDR1 MDHEN, CDR2 SYDVKM. The CDR3 runs 11 residues. V lost 7 bases and J 7 bases, leaving 11 bases between the germline ends. CDR3 sequence: CASIGGREQYF. Written as DNA, the CDR3 is TGTGCCAGCATAGGGGGAAGGGAGCAGTACTTC.

The chain employs TRBV28 and TRBJ2-7, with D uncertain. The ends were cut back, 6 bases at V and 8 bases at J, with 17 bases in the middle. This CDR3 contains 13 residues. CDR1 MDHEN and CDR2 SYDVKM come from the germline V gene. The CDR3, as DNA: TGTGCCAGCAGCTTAGATTCCCTCCAGAAGCAGTACTTC. Translated, it gives CASSLDSLQKQYF.

This clone was counted between two and nine times. V gene TRBV29-1 combines with J gene TRBJ1-2; D possibly corresponds to TRBD1 (6 bases). The CDR3 runs to 11 residues. The germline V gene has CDR1 SQVTM and CDR2 ANQGSEA. Trimming took off 6 bases at V and 6 bases at J, with 11 bases between the two ends. The CDR3 region is CSVLQGDGYTF. The CDR3 region has the DNA TGCAGCGTCTTACAGGGAGATGGCTACACCTTC. Looking up the rest from reference TRBV29-1 and TRBJ1-2 gives the full variable domain: SAVISQKPSRDICQRGTSLTIQCQVDSQVTMMFWYRQQPGQSLTLIATANQGSEATYESGFVIDKFPISRPNLTFSTLTVSNMSPEDSSIYLCSVLQGDGYTFGSGTRLTVV.

The V and J genes are TRBV4-2 and TRBJ2-5, with TRBD2 matching over 10 bases. V dropped 0 bases and J dropped 4; count of bases not matched to a gene: 8. Germline loops: CDR1 LGHNA, CDR2 YNFKEQ. CDR3 length: 17 amino acids. CDR3 protein: CASSQDNLAGAVETQYF. In DNA form, the CDR3 reads TGTGCCAGCAGCCAAGATAACCTAGCGGGAGCGGTAGAGACCCAGTACTTC.

The J gene is TRBJ2-7, the V gene TRBV5-1, with TRBD2 matching 14 bases. J gave up 3 bases and V 2 bases, and 16 bases lay outside the gene matches. CDR1 SGHRS and CDR2 YFSETQ come from the germline V gene. This CDR3 contains 20 residues. CDR3 amino acids: CASSFLPMTSGRAQGYEQYF. The DNA for the CDR3 is TGCGCCAGCAGCTTCCTTCCGATGACTAGCGGGAGGGCCCAAGGCTACGAGCAGTACTTC.

This chain joins TRBV27 and TRBJ2-6, with a weak D call TRBD2 (6 bases). V lost 3 bases to trimming and J lost 1 base, with 22 bases between them. Looked up from germline, CDR1 is MNHEY and CDR2 is SMNVEV (reference sequence). This CDR3 is 20 amino acids long. The CDR3 spells CASSLGTPFPFLSGANVLTF. The CDR3 DNA follows: TGTGCCAGCAGTTTGGGGACTCCATTCCCGTTCCTATCTGGGGCCAACGTCCTGACTTTC.

The V and J genes are TRBV27 and TRBJ2-3, with D possibly TRBD2 on 5 matching bases. V lost 2 bases and J 4 bases, leaving 10 bases between the germline ends. Germline V lookup: CDR1 MNHEY, CDR2 SMNVEV (reference sequence). The CDR3 is 14 residues long. This chain's CDR3 is CASSLNLAPDTQYF. The CDR3 DNA is TGTGCCAGCAGTTTAAACCTAGCACCAGATACGCAGTATTTT.

V gene TRBV4-1 combines with J gene TRBJ1-2; D not certain. V was trimmed by 0 bases and J by 0 bases, leaving 8 bases between them. The germline CDR1 and CDR2 sequences are MGHRA and YSYEKL. There are 15 residues in the CDR3. Here the CDR3 DNA reads TGCGCCAGCAGCCAAGAGCGGGCTTCTAACTATGGCTACACCTTC. The encoded protein is CASSQERASNYGYTF.

This chain uses TRBV6-5 with TRBJ2-7; D is unresolved. The CDR3 is 14 residues long. Germline CDR1 MNHEY, CDR2 SVGAGI. Trimming removed 0 bases at V and 4 bases at J, with 10 bases between. The CDR3 loop reads CASSYSSAAYEQYF. CDR3 DNA: TGTGCCAGCAGTTACTCCTCTGCGGCTTACGAGCAGTACTTC.

The rearrangement uses TRBV7-2 and TRBJ1-2; maybe TRBD1 (5 bases). The CDR3 consists of 14 residues. V was trimmed by 3 bases and J by 4 bases, leaving 12 bases between them. CDR1 is SGHTA, CDR2 FQGNSA, per germline. CDR3 coding DNA: TGTGCCAGCAGCTTCTCGACAGAGATCTATGGCTACACCTTC. Encoded protein: CASSFSTEIYGYTF.